This T cell receptor beta chain was found in a study of Graves' ophthalmopathy and Graves' hyperthyroidism. Study information: The authors collected peripheral blood at initial diagnosis, before any treatment.

This clonotype was counted ten times or more. CDR3 regions of TCR beta were amplified from RNA transcripts. First-round RT-PCR employed HTBI primers, with a second-round multiplex PCR after it. TCRdb recomputed calls from the multiplex PCR reads with MiXCR, one row per CDR3 protein. The sample yields about 210,000 distinct CDR3 sequences, 25% to 30% seen once. Germline CDR1 is LGHDT and CDR2 is YNNKEL (reference sequence). The V end was cut by 6 bases, the J end by 5 bases, with 10 bases between. This CDR3 contains 12 residues. The authors used Ficoll-Paque density gradient centrifugation to separate PBMCs. The input was around 10 ml of fresh peripheral blood.

The genes are TRBV3-1 and TRBJ1-1; D is uncertain. This TCR came from a man over 45 with Graves' ophthalmopathy. Sequenced input: peripheral blood. CDR3 nucleotides: TGTGCCAGCAGTAAAGGCTCTACTGAAGCTTTCTTT. Protein sequence: CASSKGSTEAFF.